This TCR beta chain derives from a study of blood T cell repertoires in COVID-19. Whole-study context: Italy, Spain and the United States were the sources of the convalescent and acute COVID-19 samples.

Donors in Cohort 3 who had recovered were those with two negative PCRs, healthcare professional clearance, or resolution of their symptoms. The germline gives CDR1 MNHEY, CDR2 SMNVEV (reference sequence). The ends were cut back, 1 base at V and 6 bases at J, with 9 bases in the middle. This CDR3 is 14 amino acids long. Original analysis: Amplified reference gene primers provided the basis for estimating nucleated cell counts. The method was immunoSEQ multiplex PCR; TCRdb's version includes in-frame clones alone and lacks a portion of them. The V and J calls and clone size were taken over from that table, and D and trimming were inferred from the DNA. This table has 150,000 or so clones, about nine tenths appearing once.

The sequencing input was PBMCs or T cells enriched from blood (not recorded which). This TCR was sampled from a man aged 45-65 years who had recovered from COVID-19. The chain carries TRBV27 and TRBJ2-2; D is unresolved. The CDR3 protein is CASSLFTVPGELFF. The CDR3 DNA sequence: TGTGCCAGCAGTTTATTTACAGTGCCCGGGGAGCTGTTTTTT.